This T cell receptor beta chain was recovered during a study of beta chain features in type 1 diabetes. Study-wide findings and caveats: For patients, the naive, central memory and Treg TCRB repertoires appeared more alike than for healthy donors.

Looked up from germline, CDR1 is SGHNT and CDR2 is YYREEE (reference sequence). Trimming stripped 4 bases from V and 7 bases from J, with 8 bases between. The CDR3 has 12 amino acids. Sequenced material consisted of expressed TCRB transcripts (all of the isolated RNA was reverse transcribed). TCRdb's table, derived via immunoSEQ multiplex PCR, lists solely in-frame clones and lacks some. Found here are 200,000 to 250,000 clones, about 14% of them singletons; the top ten hold around 0.026%. Comments on this clone: No antigen is known for it.

This chain connects TRBV5-4 to TRBJ2-2, with D tentatively TRBD1 (6 bases). The sequenced sample consisted of naive CD4+ T cells from blood. The sequence was collected from a woman between 40 and 55 years old in good health. CDR3 residues: CASSPRGGELFF. CDR3 nucleotides: TGTGCCAGCAGCCCCAGGGGCGGGGAGCTGTTTTTT. The variable domain in full, with the rest retrieved from reference TRBV5-4 and TRBJ2-2, is ETGVTQSPTHLIKTRGQQVTLRCSSQSGHNTVSWYQQALGQGPQFIFQYYREEENGRGNFPPRFSGLQFPNYSSELNVNALELDDSALYLCASSPRGGELFFGEGSRLTVL.